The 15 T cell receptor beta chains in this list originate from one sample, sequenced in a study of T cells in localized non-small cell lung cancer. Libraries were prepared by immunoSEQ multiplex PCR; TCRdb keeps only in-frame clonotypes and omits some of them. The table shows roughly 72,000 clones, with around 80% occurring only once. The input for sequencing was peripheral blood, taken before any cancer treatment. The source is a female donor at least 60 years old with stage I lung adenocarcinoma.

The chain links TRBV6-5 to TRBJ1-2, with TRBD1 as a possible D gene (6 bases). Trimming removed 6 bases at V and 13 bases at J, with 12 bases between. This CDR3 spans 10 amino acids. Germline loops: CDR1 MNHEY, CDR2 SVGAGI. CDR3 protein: CASRDDRPTF. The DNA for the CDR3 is TGTGCCAGCAGAGATGACAGGCCCACCTTC.

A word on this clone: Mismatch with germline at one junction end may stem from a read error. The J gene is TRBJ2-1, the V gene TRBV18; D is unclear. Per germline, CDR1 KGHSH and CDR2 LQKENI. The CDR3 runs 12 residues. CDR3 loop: CASSPLVNEQFF. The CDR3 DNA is TGTGCCAGCTCTCCACTGGTCAATGAGCAGTTCTTC.

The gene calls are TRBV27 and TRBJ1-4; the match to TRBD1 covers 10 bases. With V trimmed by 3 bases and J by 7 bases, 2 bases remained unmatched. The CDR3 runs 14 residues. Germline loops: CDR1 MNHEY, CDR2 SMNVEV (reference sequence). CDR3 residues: CASSFRDRGEKLFF. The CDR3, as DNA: TGTGCCAGCAGTTTCCGGGACAGGGGTGAAAAACTGTTTTTT.

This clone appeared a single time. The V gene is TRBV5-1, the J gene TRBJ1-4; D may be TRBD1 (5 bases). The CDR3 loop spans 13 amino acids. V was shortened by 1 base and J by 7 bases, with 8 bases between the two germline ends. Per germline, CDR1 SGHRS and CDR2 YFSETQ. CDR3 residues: CASSLLGPEKLFF. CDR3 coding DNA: TGCGCCAGCAGCTTGTTGGGGCCTGAAAAACTGTTTTTT.

The CDR3 here is CAWGTGGTGELFF. As DNA, the CDR3 is TGTGCCTGGGGGACAGGGGGCACCGGGGAGCTGTTTTTT. J is TRBJ2-2 and V is TRBV30; 11 nucleotides agree with TRBD1. Trimming at V came to 5 bases and at J to 4 bases, leaving 0 bases not matched to a gene. This CDR3 is 13 amino acids long. The germline V gene has CDR1 GTSNPN and CDR2 SVGIG (reference sequence).

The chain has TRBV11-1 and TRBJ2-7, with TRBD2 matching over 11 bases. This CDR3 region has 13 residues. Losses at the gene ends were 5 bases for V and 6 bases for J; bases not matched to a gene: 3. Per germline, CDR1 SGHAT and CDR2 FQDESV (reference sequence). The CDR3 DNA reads TGTGCCAGCAGCGCCCTAGCGGGAGGCGAGCAGTACTTC. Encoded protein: CASSALAGGEQYF.

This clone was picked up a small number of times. This CDR3 reads CAVNGDYGYTF. CDR3 in DNA: TGTGCCGTAAACGGGGATTATGGCTACACCTTC. The chain uses TRBV30 and TRBJ1-2, with D uncertain. Germline V gene sequence: CDR1 GTSNPN, CDR2 SVGIG (reference sequence). Trimming removed 8 bases from V and 5 bases from J, with 12 bases in between. The CDR3 is 11 amino acids.

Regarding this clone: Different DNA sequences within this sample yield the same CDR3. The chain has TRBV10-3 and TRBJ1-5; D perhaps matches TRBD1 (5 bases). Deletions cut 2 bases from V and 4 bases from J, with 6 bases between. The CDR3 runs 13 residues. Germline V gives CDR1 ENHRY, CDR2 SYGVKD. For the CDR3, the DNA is TGTGCCATCAGTGAGGCAGGGAATCAGCCCCAGCATTTT. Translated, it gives CAISEAGNQPQHF.

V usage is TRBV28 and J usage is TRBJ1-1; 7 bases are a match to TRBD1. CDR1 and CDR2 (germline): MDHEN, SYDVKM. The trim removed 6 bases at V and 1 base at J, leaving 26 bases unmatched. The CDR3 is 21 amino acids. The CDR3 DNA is TGTGCCAGCAGCCCTGCTCGACAGGGCTCCTTCCATCCTTACCGGAACACTGAAGCTTTCTTT. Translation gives CASSPARQGSFHPYRNTEAFF.

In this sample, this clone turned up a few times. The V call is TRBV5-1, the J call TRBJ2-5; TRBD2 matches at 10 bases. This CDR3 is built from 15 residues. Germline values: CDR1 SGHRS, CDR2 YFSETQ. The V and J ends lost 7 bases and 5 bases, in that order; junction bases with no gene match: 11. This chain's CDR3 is CASGEAGGSYETQYF. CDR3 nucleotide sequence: TGCGCCAGCGGAGAAGCGGGGGGGAGTTACGAGACCCAGTACTTC.

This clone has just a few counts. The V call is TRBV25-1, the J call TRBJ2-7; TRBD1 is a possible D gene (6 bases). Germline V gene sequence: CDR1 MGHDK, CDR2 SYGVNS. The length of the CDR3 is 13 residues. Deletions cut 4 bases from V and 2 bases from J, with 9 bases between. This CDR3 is CASSVTGTYEQYF. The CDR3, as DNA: TGTGCCAGCAGTGTTACAGGGACCTACGAGCAGTACTTC.

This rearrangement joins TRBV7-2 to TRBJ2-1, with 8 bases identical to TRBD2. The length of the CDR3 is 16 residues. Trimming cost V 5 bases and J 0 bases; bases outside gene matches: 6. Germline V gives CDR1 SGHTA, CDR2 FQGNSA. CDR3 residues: CASSTRTSPSYNEQFF. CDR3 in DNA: TGTGCCAGCAGCACCCGGACTAGCCCCTCCTACAATGAGCAGTTCTTC.

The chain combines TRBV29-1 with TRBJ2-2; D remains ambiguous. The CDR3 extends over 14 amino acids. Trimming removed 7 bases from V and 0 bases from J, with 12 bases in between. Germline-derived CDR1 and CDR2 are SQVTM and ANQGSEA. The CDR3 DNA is TGCAGCGCTAGAATATCGGCGAACACCGGGGAGCTGTTTTTT. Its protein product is CSARISANTGELFF.

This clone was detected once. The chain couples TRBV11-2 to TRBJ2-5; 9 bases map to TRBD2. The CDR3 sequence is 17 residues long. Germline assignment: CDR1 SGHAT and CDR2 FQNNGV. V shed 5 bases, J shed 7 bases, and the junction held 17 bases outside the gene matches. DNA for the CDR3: TGTGCCAGCAGCCGGCCCTGGATGGCGGGGGGGCGGGTGACCCAGTACTTC. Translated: CASSRPWMAGGRVTQYF.

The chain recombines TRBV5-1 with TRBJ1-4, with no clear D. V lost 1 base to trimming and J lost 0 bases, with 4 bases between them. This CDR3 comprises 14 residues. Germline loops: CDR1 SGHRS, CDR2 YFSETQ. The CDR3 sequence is CASSLRATNEKLFF. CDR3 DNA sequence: TGCGCCAGCAGCTTGAGAGCAACTAATGAAAAACTGTTTTTT.